Ten or more counts support the clone carrying this T cell receptor (beta chain). The observed sequence ends 3 residues before the CDR3 terminus, with the missing tail filled in from the germline J gene. Per germline, CDR1 MDHEN and CDR2 SYDVKM. This CDR3 has 13 amino acids. V dropped 2 bases and J dropped 2 bases, with 6 bases sitting between them. The method was immunoSEQ multiplex PCR; TCRdb's version includes in-frame clones alone and lacks a portion of them. Observed in the sample are roughly 60,000 clones, none of them singletons. These data originate in a study of T cell clonality in common variable immunodeficiency.

The TCR originated in a person between 18 and 69 years old in good health. The material sequenced was peripheral blood mononuclear cells. This chain connects TRBV28 to TRBJ2-5, with D tentatively TRBD1 (5 bases). This CDR3 reads CASSLRGQETQYF. CDR3 DNA (partial): TGTGCCAGCAGTTTAAGGGGACAAGAGACC.